This T cell receptor beta chain was recorded in a study of response to subunit inactivated influenza vaccine. TCRdb redid the calling of the RT-PCR reads with MiXCR, one entry per CDR3 protein. The sample carries 500,000 to 600,000 distinct CDR3 sequences, around 13% recorded once. Germline-derived CDR1 and CDR2 are MNHEY and SMNVEV (reference sequence). Trimming removed 3 bases from V and 4 bases from J; junction bases left unmatched: 10. CDR3 length: 17 amino acids. There are many counts of this clonotype. The chain uses TRBV27 and TRBJ1-2; 11 positions match TRBD1. The receptor's source is a man between 45 and 60 years old who received an inactivated influenza vaccine. The sample in question was PBMCs from blood, obtained 11 to 12 days after vaccination. The CDR3 DNA follows: TGTGCCAGCAGTTTCCTCACCGGGACAGGGGGTTCCTATGGCTACACCTTC. This gives the protein CASSFLTGTGGSYGYTF.